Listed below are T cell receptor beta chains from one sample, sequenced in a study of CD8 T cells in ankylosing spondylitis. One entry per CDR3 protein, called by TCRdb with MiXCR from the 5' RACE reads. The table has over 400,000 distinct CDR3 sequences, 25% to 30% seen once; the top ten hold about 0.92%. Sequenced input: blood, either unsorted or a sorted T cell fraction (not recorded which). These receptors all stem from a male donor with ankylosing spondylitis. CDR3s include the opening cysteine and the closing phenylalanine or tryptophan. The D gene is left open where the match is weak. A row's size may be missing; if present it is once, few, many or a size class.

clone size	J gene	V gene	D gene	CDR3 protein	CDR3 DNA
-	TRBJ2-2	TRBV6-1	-	CASTEGGLTGELFF	TGTGCCAGCACCGAGGGGGGGTTAACCGGGGAGCTGTTTTTT
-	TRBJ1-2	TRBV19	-	CASSVNYGYTF	TGTGCCAGTAGCGTAAACTATGGCTACACCTTC
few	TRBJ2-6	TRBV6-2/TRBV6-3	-	CASSRPSSAGANVLTF	TGTGCCAGCAGTCGCCCCTCTAGCGCTGGGGCCAACGTCCTGACTTTC
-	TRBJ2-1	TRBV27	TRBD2	CASSPAGAGRQFF	TGTGCCAGCAGCCCAGCGGGAGCTGGTCGGCAGTTCTTC
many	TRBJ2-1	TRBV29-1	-	CSVAPGSWNEQFF	TGCAGCGTTGCACCGGGATCGTGGAATGAGCAGTTCTTC
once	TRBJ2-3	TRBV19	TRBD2	CASKRRGEDTQYF	TGTGCCAGTAAACGGCGGGGGGAGGATACGCAGTATTTT
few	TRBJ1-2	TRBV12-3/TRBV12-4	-	CASTLRGYYGYTF	TGTGCCAGCACATTACGGGGATACTATGGCTACACCTTC
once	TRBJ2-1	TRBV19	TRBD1	CASKSGQNYNEQFF	TGTGCCAGTAAATCGGGACAGAACTACAATGAGCAGTTCTTC
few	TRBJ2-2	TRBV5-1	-	CASSLDNRVAGELFF	TGCGCCAGCAGCTTGGACAACAGGGTGGCCGGGGAGCTGTTTTTT
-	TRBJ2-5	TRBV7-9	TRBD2	CASGPDGLAEETQYF	TGTGCCAGCGGGCCCGACGGACTAGCGGAAGAGACCCAGTACTTC
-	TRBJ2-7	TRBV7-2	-	CASSLGVLTSRYEQYF	TGTGCCAGCAGCTTAGGAGTACTTACCTCTAGATACGAGCAGTACTTC
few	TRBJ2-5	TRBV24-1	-	CATSERGSWQETQYF	TGTGCCACCAGTGAAAGGGGCAGTTGGCAAGAGACCCAGTACTTC
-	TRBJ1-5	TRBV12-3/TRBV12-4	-	CASSPLSTGNQPQHF	TGTGCCAGCAGTCCACTCTCGACTGGGAATCAGCCCCAGCATTTT
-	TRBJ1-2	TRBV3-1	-	CASSQDIQRHGCTF	TGTGCCAGCAGCCAAGATATCCAGCGTCACGGGTGCACCTTC
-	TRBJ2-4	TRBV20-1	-	CSARLAKNIQYF	TGCAGTGCTAGGCTAGCGAAAAACATTCAGTACTTC
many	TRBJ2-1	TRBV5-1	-	CASSLGPGGNEQFF	TGCGCCAGCAGCTTGGGGCCCGGAGGGAATGAGCAGTTCTTC
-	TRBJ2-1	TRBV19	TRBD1	CASSPGQGSDNEQFF	TGTGCCAGTAGCCCGGGACAGGGATCGGACAATGAGCAGTTCTTC
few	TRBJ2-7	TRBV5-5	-	CASSLGAGVAYEQYF	TGTGCCAGCAGCTTGGGGGCAGGGGTAGCCTACGAGCAGTACTTC
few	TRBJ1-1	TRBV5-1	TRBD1	CASSLGDRSTEAFF	TGCGCCAGCAGCCTAGGGGACAGGAGCACTGAAGCTTTCTTT
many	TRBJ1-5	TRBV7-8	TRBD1	CASSPGTGNQPQHF	TGTGCCAGCAGCCCCGGGACAGGGAATCAGCCCCAGCATTTT
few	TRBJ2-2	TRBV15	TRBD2	CATSRSSGGNTGELFF	TGTGCCACCAGCAGGAGTAGCGGGGGGAACACCGGGGAGCTGTTTTTT
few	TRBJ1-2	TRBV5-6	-	CASSLAGVNYGYTF	TGTGCCAGCAGCTTGGCGGGGGTTAACTATGGCTACACCTTC
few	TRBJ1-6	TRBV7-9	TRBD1	CASSFTGDGSPLHF	TGTGCCAGCAGCTTTACAGGGGATGGTTCACCCCTCCACTTT
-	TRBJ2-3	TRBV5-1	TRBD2	CASSLDPLAGGTDTQYF	TGCGCCAGCAGCTTGGATCCTCTAGCGGGAGGGACAGATACGCAGTATTTT
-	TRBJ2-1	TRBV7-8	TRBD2	CASSSTSVYNEQFF	TGTGCCAGCAGTAGTACTAGCGTCTACAATGAGCAGTTCTTC
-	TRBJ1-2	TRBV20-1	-	CSARDRGRGDYGYTF	TGCAGTGCTAGAGATCGGGGCAGGGGCGACTATGGCTACACCTTC
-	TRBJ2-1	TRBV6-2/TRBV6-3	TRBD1	CASRGTGVNEQFF	TGTGCCAGCCGGGGGACAGGGGTTAATGAGCAGTTCTTC
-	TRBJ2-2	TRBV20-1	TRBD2	CSAYSGRALGTGELFF	TGCAGTGCTTATAGCGGGAGGGCACTAGGCACCGGGGAGCTGTTTTTT
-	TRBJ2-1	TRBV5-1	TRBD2	CASSRDGGNSGLSYNEQFF	TGCGCCAGCAGCCGGGACGGAGGAAATAGCGGGCTTTCCTACAATGAGCAGTTCTTC
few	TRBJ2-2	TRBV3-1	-	CASSQVSGNTGELFF	TGTGCCAGCAGCCAAGTCTCGGGCAACACCGGGGAGCTGTTTTTT
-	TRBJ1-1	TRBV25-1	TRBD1	CASSWTGVVTEAFF	TGTGCCAGCAGTTGGACAGGGGTAGTCACTGAAGCTTTCTTT
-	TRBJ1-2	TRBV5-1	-	CASSLDRASDGGGYTF	TGCGCCAGCAGCTTGGACAGGGCTTCCGACGGGGGTGGCTACACCTTC
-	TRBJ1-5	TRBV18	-	CASSPGFDQPQHF	TGTGCCAGCTCACCGGGATTCGATCAGCCCCAGCATTTT
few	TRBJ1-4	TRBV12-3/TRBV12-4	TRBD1	CASSYRGNNEKLFF	TGTGCCAGCAGTTACAGGGGTAATAATGAAAAACTGTTTTTT
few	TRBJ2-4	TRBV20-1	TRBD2	CSGVSGRASNIQYF	TGCAGTGGGGTGAGCGGGAGGGCATCAAACATTCAGTACTTC
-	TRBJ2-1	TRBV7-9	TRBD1	CASSLGRGQVMPNEQFF	TGTGCCAGCAGCTTAGGTCGAGGACAGGTCATGCCCAATGAGCAGTTCTTC
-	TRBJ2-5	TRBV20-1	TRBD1	CSARGGTVGETQYF	TGCAGTGCTAGAGGTGGGACAGTGGGTGAGACCCAGTACTTC
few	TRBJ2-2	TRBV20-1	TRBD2	CSARELAGAGGELFF	TGCAGTGCTAGAGAATTAGCGGGGGCCGGCGGGGAGCTGTTTTTT
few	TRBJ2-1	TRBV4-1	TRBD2	CASSRLAGEGYNEQFF	TGCGCCAGCAGCCGGCTAGCGGGAGAAGGTTACAATGAGCAGTTCTTC
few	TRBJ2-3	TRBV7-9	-	CASSLYDTDTQYF	TGTGCCAGCAGCCTATATGACACAGATACGCAGTATTTT
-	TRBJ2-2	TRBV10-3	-	CAISEFGFSGGELFF	TGTGCCATCAGTGAGTTCGGATTTTCGGGCGGGGAGCTGTTTTTT
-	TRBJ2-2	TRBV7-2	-	CASSLMGGVNTGELFF	TGTGCCAGCAGCCTAATGGGCGGGGTTAACACCGGGGAGCTGTTTTTT
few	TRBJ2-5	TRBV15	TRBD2	CATSSPGRALDSQYF	TGTGCCACCAGCTCCCCAGGGAGGGCCCTCGATTCCCAGTACTTC
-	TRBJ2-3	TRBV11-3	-	CASSPGLNPSTDTQYF	TGTGCCAGCAGCCCCGGACTCAATCCTAGCACAGATACGCAGTATTTT
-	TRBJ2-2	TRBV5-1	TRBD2	CASSPFVSGSSTGELFF	TGCGCCAGCAGTCCTTTCGTGAGCGGGAGTAGTACCGGGGAGCTGTTTTTT
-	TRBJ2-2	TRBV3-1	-	CASSQGGATGELFF	TGTGCCAGCAGCCAAGGAGGGGCCACCGGGGAGCTGTTTTTT
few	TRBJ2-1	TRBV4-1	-	CASSPLVAGRVNEQFF	TGCGCCAGCAGCCCTCTTGTCGCAGGGCGCGTGAATGAGCAGTTCTTC
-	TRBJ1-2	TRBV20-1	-	CSARDRGLNYGYTF	TGCAGTGCTAGAGATCGGGGACTTAACTATGGCTACACCTTC
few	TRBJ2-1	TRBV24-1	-	CATSTPGTRMVNEQFF	TGTGCCACCAGCACCCCTGGCACGAGGATGGTTAATGAGCAGTTCTTC
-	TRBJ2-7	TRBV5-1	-	CASSLTSSGIEQYF	TGCGCCAGCAGCCTTACTTCGTCCGGGATAGAGCAGTACTTC
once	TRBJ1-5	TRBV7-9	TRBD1	CASSLPHRDRGNQPQHF	TGTGCCAGCAGCTTACCTCACCGGGACAGGGGCAATCAGCCCCAGCATTTT
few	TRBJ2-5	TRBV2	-	CASSENRGGETQYF	TGTGCCAGCAGTGAGAACAGGGGAGGGGAGACCCAGTACTTC
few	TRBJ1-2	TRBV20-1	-	CSAALGGDGYTF	TGCAGTGCAGCCCTGGGGGGGGATGGCTACACCTTC
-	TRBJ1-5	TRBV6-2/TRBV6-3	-	CASSYGRDSGQPQHF	TGTGCCAGCAGTTATGGTAGGGACTCGGGTCAGCCCCAGCATTTT
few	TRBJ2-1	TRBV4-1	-	CASSRPDNEQFF	TGCGCCAGCAGCAGGCCAGACAATGAGCAGTTCTTC
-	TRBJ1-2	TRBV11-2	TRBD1	CASSLVTGTGQSMGGYTF	TGTGCCAGCAGCTTAGTCACCGGGACAGGGCAATCAATGGGTGGCTACACCTTC
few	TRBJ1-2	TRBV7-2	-	CASSPDRREGYTF	TGTGCCAGCAGCCCCGACAGGAGGGAGGGCTACACCTTC
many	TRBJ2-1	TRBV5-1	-	CASSLVTPGNEQFF	TGCGCCAGCAGCTTGGTGACTCCGGGCAATGAGCAGTTCTTC